This entry describes one TCR beta chain. The target antigen is unknown. Sorted subsets were CFSE-labeled and cultured roughly five days with allogeneic dendritic cells. Repertoires were generated with immunoSEQ multiplex PCR, while TCRdb's copy carries only in-frame clones and drops some. The data hold approximately 10,000 clones, with 65% to 80% observed a single time. V was trimmed by 1 base and J by 0 bases, leaving 4 bases between them. Germline CDR1 reads LNHNV; CDR2 reads YYDKDF (reference sequence). This CDR3 is 14 amino acids long. The source of the sample is a study of regulatory dendritic cells for organ transplantation.

The sequenced material came from memory CD4+ T cells from blood cultured with regulatory dendritic cells. Subset given: CD45RO+ memory T cells. J is TRBJ1-3 and V is TRBV15; D not certain. This TCR was sampled from a human donor in good health. The CDR3 DNA is TGTGCCACCAGCAGAGCGGGCTCTGGAAACACCATATATTTT. Its translation: CATSRAGSGNTIYF. The variable domain in full, completed from reference TRBV15 and TRBJ1-3, reads DAMVIQNPRYQVTQFGKPVTLSCSQTLNHNVMYWYQQKSSQAPKLLFHYYDKDFNNEADTPDNFQSRRPNTSFCFLDIRSPGLGDTAMYLCATSRAGSGNTIYFGEGSWLTVV.